The rows below give T cell receptor beta chains drawn from one sample of a study of blood T cell repertoires in COVID-19. TCRdb keeps only in-frame clones here, not all; method: immunoSEQ multiplex PCR. The table includes approximately 81,000 clones, roughly 90% detected once. The specimen sequenced was peripheral blood. The origin of the receptors is a man aged 65 to 79 with active or convalescent COVID-19. CDR3s include the opening cysteine and the closing phenylalanine or tryptophan. D genes are given only for firm matches. Not every row has a clone size; where given, it reads once, few, many or a size class.

NA	TRBV30	TRBJ1-4	NA	CAWGGTGSGEKLFF	TGTGCCTGGGGGGGAACAGGTTCGGGTGAAAAACTGTTTTTT
TRBD1	TRBV4-2	TRBJ1-2	NA	CASSQGQTNYGYTF	TGTGCCAGCAGCCAGGGACAGACTAACTATGGCTACACCTTC
NA	TRBV20-1	TRBJ2-1	NA	CSAIGNEQFF	TGCAGTGCTATCGGCAATGAGCAGTTCTTC
NA	TRBV5-1	TRBJ1-1	NA	CASNYQQNTEAFF	TGCGCCAGCAACTATCAGCAGAACACTGAAGCTTTCTTT
NA	TRBV24-1	TRBJ2-7	NA	CATSETRGSYEQYF	TGTGCCACCAGTGAAACCCGGGGTTCCTACGAGCAGTACTTC
NA	TRBV4-3	TRBJ2-5	NA	CASSPEARGETQYF	TGCGCCAGCAGTCCTGAGGCACGGGGGGAGACCCAGTACTTC
NA	TRBV7-9	TRBJ1-1	NA	CASGDGYTEAFF	TGTGCCAGCGGAGATGGGTACACTGAAGCTTTCTTT
NA	TRBV28	TRBJ1-2	NA	CGLSEGRGYGYTF	TGTGGACTCTCGGAGGGACGGGGCTATGGCTACACCTTC
TRBD2	TRBV9	TRBJ2-7	NA	CASSPPPGTSGGYEQYF	TGTGCCAGCAGCCCCCCCCCGGGGACTAGCGGGGGGTACGAGCAGTACTTC
NA	TRBV6-5	TRBJ1-5	NA	CASSYSKQQPQHF	TGTGCCAGCAGTTACTCGAAACAGCAGCCCCAGCATTTT
TRBD1	TRBV7-8	TRBJ1-6	few	CASSLRGQGSSPLHF	TGTGCCAGCAGCTTACGAGGACAGGGATCATCACCCCTCCACTTT
NA	TRBV20-1	TRBJ1-2	NA	CSARGTRGYTF	TGCAGTGCTAGAGGGACACGGGGCTACACCTTC
NA	TRBV6-2/TRBV6-3	TRBJ2-2	NA	CASRYSRTLSTGELFF	TGTGCCAGCCGTTATTCTCGGACTTTAAGCACCGGGGAGCTGTTTTTT
NA	TRBV18	TRBJ1-6	few	CASSPADSPLHF	TGTGCCAGCTCCCCCGCGGATTCACCCCTCCACTTT
NA	TRBV7-9	TRBJ2-7	NA	CASSEDIRLYEQYF	TGTGCCAGCAGCGAGGACATTCGACTTTACGAGCAGTACTTC
NA	TRBV5-8	TRBJ2-3	NA	CASSLMGSSTDTQYF	TGTGCCAGCAGCTTAATGGGCTCTAGCACAGATACGCAGTATTTT
TRBD2	TRBV5-1	TRBJ2-5	NA	CASSPLYPGGETQYF	TGCGCCAGCAGCCCTCTATACCCGGGAGGGGAGACCCAGTACTTC
NA	TRBV4-3	TRBJ1-4	NA	CASSQDLARVSGEKLFF	TGCGCCAGCAGCCAAGATCTCGCCAGGGTTTCGGGTGAAAAACTGTTTTTT
NA	TRBV6-5	TRBJ2-1	NA	CASSSTPSSYNEQFF	TGTGCCAGCAGTTCGACACCGAGCTCCTACAATGAGCAGTTCTTC
NA	TRBV19	TRBJ2-2	NA	CASSPTLQGPTGELFF	TGTGCCAGTAGTCCGACGCTTCAGGGGCCTACCGGGGAGCTGTTTTTT
TRBD1	TRBV11-2	TRBJ2-5	NA	CASSAGTGPETQYF	TGTGCCAGCAGCGCCGGGACAGGGCCAGAGACCCAGTACTTC
TRBD2	TRBV27	TRBJ2-7	NA	CASSPYAGGSYEQYF	TGTGCCAGCAGTCCCTACGCGGGGGGTTCCTACGAGCAGTACTTC
NA	TRBV19	TRBJ1-5	NA	CASSPGGPRHQPQHF	TGTGCCAGTAGCCCCGGAGGTCCGAGGCATCAGCCCCAGCATTTT
TRBD1	TRBV19	TRBJ1-2	NA	CASSEGTGMNYGYTF	TGTGCCAGTAGTGAGGGGACAGGGATGAACTATGGCTACACCTTC
NA	TRBV10-3	TRBJ1-2	NA	CAISDLQGAGYTF	TGTGCCATCAGTGACTTGCAAGGAGCAGGCTACACCTTC
NA	TRBV20-1	TRBJ2-3	NA	CSASSAWGGRTDTQYF	TGCAGTGCTAGTTCCGCGTGGGGGGGCCGGACAGATACGCAGTATTTT